This record looks at one TCR beta chain sequence and its context. Assignments of participants to cohorts depended upon their own reported clinical history. Germline CDR1 SGHTA, CDR2 FQGNSA. The V and J ends lost 4 bases and 4 bases respectively, with 11 bases between them. This CDR3 has 14 residues. The data stem from a study of blood T cell repertoires in COVID-19. About the research overall: The study drew acute and convalescent COVID-19 samples from the United States, Italy and Spain. PBMCs, B-cell-depleted T cells, or T cells were the source of the cDNA or gDNA that made up the material.

TCRdb's copy holds only in-frame clones and misses some; the assay was immunoSEQ multiplex PCR. The sample has 200,000 to 250,000 clones, approximately 90% seen once. This clonotype was obtained from a woman aged 30 to 39 who had recovered from COVID-19. The chain employs TRBV7-2 and TRBJ2-1; weak D call: TRBD1 (6 bases). The sequenced sample was PBMCs or T cells enriched from blood (not recorded which). CDR3 in DNA: TGTGCCAGCAGCTCCCGGACAGTGTACAATGAGCAGTTCTTC. Translating gives CASSSRTVYNEQFF.